What follows are 5 T cell receptor beta chains derived from one specimen sequenced in a study of early T cells in non-severe SARS-CoV-2 infection. TCRdb passed the 5' RACE reads through MiXCR, listing each CDR3 protein once. This sample has approximately 80,000 distinct CDR3 sequences, with more than 10% found just once. Sequencing used whole blood. The receptors come from an adult who was a healthcare worker with PCR-confirmed SARS-CoV-2 infection or an uninfected control (not recorded which).

This clonotype was observed a handful of times. This chain connects TRBV20-1 to TRBJ2-3, with 8 bases lining up with TRBD2. The length of the CDR3 is 17 residues. Looked up from germline, CDR1 is DFQATT and CDR2 is SNEGSKA (reference sequence). J gave up 2 bases and V 4 bases, and 14 bases lay outside the gene matches. CDR3 DNA: TGCAGTGCTAACCCCTGGGGACTAGGGGGAGTCACAGATACGCAGTATTTT. This encodes CSANPWGLGGVTDTQYF.

V usage is TRBV2 and J usage is TRBJ1-5; no firm D call. V lost 8 bases to trimming and J lost 0 bases, with 8 bases between them. CDR1 and CDR2 (germline): SNHLY, FYNNEI. The CDR3 covers 13 residues. CDR3 in DNA: TGTGCCAGCGGCACCTATAGCAATCAGCCCCAGCATTTT. As protein: CASGTYSNQPQHF.

CDR3 DNA: TGTGCCAGCAGCCCCGACACGGGTCAGCCCCAGCATTTT. Amino acid sequence: CASSPDTGQPQHF. The chain has TRBV2 and TRBJ1-5; D uncertain. The CDR3 consists of 13 residues. Trimming took off 6 bases at V and 6 bases at J, with 12 bases between the two ends. In germline, CDR1 is SNHLY, CDR2 FYNNEI.

The chain couples TRBV7-2 to TRBJ2-3; the D is unclear. Germline V gene sequence: CDR1 SGHTA, CDR2 FQGNSA. Trimming removed 1 base from V and 4 bases from J, with 12 bases in between. The CDR3 loop spans 15 amino acids. CDR3 in amino acids: CASSLVPAGPDTQYF. The CDR3 bases are TGTGCCAGCAGCTTAGTCCCAGCTGGGCCAGATACGCAGTATTTT.

This clonotype was counted only a few times. The rearrangement links TRBV5-1 to TRBJ1-5; D is undetermined. CDR3 size: 13 residues. Germline CDR1 and CDR2: SGHRS and YFSETQ. The CDR3 DNA follows: TGCCCCCCGGGCTTTCGGAAAAATCAGCCCCAGCATTTT. The encoded protein is CPPGFRKNQPQHF.